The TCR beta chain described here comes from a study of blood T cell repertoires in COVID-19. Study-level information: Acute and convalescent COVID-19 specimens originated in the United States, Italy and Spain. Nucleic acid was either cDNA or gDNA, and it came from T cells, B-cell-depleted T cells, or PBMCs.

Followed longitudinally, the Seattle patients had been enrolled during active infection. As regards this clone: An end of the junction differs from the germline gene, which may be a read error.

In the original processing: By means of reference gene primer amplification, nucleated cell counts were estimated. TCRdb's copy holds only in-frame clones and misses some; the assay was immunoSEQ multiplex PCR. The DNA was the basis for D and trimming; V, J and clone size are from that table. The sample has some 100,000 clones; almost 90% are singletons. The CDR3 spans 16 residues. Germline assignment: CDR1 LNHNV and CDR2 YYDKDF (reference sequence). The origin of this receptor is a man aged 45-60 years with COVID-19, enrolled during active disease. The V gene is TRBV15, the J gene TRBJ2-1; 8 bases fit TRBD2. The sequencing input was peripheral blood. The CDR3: CATSPGSGGAYNEQFF. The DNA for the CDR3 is TGTGCCACCAGCCCGGGGTCCGGGGGGGCCTATAATGAGCAGTTCTTC.